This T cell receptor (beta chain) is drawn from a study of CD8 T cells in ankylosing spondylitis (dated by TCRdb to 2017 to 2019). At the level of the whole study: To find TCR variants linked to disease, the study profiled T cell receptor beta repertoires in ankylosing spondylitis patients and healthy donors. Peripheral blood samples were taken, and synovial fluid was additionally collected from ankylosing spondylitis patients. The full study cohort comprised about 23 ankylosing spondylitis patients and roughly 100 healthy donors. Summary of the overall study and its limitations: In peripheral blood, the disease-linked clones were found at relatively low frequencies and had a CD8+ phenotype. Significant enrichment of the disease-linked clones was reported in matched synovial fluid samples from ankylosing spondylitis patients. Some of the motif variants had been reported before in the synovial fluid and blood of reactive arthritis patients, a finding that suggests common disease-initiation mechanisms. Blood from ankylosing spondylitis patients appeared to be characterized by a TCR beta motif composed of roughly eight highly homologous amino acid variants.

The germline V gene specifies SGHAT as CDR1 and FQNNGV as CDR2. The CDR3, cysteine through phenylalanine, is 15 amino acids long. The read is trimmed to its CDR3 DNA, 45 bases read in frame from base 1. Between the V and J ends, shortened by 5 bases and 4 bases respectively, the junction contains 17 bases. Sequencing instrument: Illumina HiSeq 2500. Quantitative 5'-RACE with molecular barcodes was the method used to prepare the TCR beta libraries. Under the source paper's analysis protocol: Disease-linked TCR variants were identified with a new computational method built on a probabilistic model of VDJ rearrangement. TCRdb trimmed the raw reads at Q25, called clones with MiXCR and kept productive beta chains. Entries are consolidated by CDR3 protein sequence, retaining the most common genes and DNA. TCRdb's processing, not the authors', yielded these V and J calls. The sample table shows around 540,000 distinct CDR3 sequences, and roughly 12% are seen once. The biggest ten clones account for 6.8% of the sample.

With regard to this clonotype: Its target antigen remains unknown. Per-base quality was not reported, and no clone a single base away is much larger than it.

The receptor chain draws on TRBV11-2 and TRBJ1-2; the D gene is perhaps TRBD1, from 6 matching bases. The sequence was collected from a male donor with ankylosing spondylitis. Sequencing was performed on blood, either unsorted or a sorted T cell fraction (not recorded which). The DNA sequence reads TGTGCCAGCAGCCCACCGGACAGCTACCTCTATGGCTACACCTTC. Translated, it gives CASSPPDSYLYGYTF.